This T cell receptor beta chain is from a study of T cell repertoires in cytomegalovirus infection. Background on the study: Matching HLA type, along with CMV infection, was indicated by public TCR beta signatures.

One entry per CDR3 protein, called by TCRdb with MiXCR from the reads. Seen here are 100,000 to 120,000 distinct CDR3 sequences, about 33% observed once, and the top ten hold less than 45%. The CDR3 loop spans 18 amino acids. In germline, CDR1 is MNHNY, CDR2 SVGAGI (reference sequence). With 0 bases removed from V and 3 bases from J, the gap between germline ends came to 18 bases. Turning to this clonotype: Its antigen is currently unknown.

The chain links TRBV6-6 to TRBJ2-1, with D unclear. The sequence was collected from a human donor in good health (CMV status not recorded). Some clones in this sample may be carry-over from other donors' samples. Material: CD8+ T cells from cultured PBMCs, obtained from culture after CMV antigen stimulation. The CDR3 reads CASSYSSLSISLYNEQFF. The CDR3 bases are TGTGCCAGCAGTTACTCGAGTTTGTCGATCAGTCTCTACAATGAGCAGTTCTTC.